The clone carrying this T cell receptor (beta chain) was seen more than once but under ten times. Its antigen is undetermined. Once obtained from cultured CD4+ T cells, the DNA was sequenced using the Oncomine TCR Beta short-read assay. TCRdb re-derived calls from the PCR reads in MiXCR, one entry per CDR3 protein. The sample holds roughly 12,000 distinct CDR3 sequences, roughly 48% seen once. This sample is part of a study of vaccination and CD4 T cells after COVID-19. Treatment here: roughly 11-day PBMC culture with coronavirus spike peptide pools or control peptides (ViraFEST assay). Germline V CDR1 and CDR2: SEHNR, FQNEAQ (reference sequence). This CDR3 has 15 residues. V lost 7 bases, J lost 2 bases, and 6 bases stayed unmatched.

The sample was CD4+ T cells from blood, cultured in vitro. The sequence derives from a human donor who had recovered from COVID-19. The chain uses TRBV7-9 and TRBJ2-3, with TRBD2 matching 10 bases. CDR3 in amino acids: CASTESGRATDTQYF. The CDR3 coding sequence is TGTGCCAGCACCGAGAGCGGGAGGGCCACAGATACGCAGTATTTT.